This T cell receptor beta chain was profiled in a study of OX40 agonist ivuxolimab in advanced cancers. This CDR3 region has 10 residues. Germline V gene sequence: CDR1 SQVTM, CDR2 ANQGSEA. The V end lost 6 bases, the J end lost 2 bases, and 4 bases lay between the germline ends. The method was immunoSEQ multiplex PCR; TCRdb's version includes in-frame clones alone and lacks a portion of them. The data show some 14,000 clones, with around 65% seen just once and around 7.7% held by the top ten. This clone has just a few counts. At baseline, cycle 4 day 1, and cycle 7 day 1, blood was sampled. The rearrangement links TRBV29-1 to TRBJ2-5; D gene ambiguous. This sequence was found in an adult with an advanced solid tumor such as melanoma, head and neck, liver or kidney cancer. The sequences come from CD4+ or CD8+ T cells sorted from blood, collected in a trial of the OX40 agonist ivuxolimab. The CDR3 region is CSVLQETQYF. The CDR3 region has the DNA TGCAGCGTGTTACAAGAGACCCAGTACTTC.